This TCR beta chain was sequenced for a study of cytomegalovirus exposure and HLA in healthy donors. V shed 5 bases and J shed 0 bases, with 8 bases lying between them. Germline V gene lookup returns CDR1 SGHRS and CDR2 YFSETQ. The CDR3 totals 14 residues. From the roughly 110-subject validation cohort, which was separate from the roughly 610-subject first cohort, the donors were drawn. Sequenced by immunoSEQ multiplex PCR; TCRdb stores in-frame clones only, minus some. The data contain some 240,000 clones, around 90% of them singletons. The rearrangement joins TRBV5-1 to TRBJ2-2; D is uncertain. The sequenced sample consisted of PBMCs. The TCR sequence derives from a woman under 30 in good health and CMV-seropositive. The chain's CDR3 is CASSQSTNTGELFF. DNA for the CDR3: TGCGCCAGCAGTCAAAGCACGAACACCGGGGAGCTGTTTTTT.